The next 18 T cell receptor beta chains were all read from a single sample in a study of blood T cell repertoires in COVID-19. The method was immunoSEQ multiplex PCR; TCRdb's version includes in-frame clones alone and lacks a portion of them. The table shows around 420,000 clones, with 70% to 90% occurring only once. The sample was PBMCs or T cells enriched from blood (not recorded which). These receptors all stem from a woman aged 40 to 50 with acute COVID-19.

The V and J genes are TRBV18 and TRBJ1-1; D is undetermined. Germline lookup yields CDR1 KGHSH and CDR2 LQKENI. V dropped 3 bases and J dropped 2 bases, with 10 bases sitting between them. This CDR3 spans 14 amino acids. The CDR3 spells CASSPGRENTEAFF. CDR3 bases: TGTGCCAGCTCACCGGGCAGAGAAAACACTGAAGCTTTCTTT.

This chain uses TRBV27 with TRBJ2-3, with TRBD1 matching 8 bases. V trimming: 3 bases; J trimming: 3 bases; junction bases outside the gene matches: 11. The germline CDR1 and CDR2 sequences are MNHEY and SMNVEV (reference sequence). The CDR3 sequence is 17 residues long. CDR3 sequence: CASSFRGQGGGTDTQYF. The CDR3 DNA follows: TGTGCCAGCAGTTTCCGCGGACAGGGTGGAGGGACAGATACGCAGTATTTT.

V is TRBV6-5 and J is TRBJ1-1, with 7 bases fitting TRBD1. CDR3 size: 15 residues. Germline V gene sequence: CDR1 MNHEY, CDR2 SVGAGI. V dropped 6 bases and J dropped 5; count of bases not matched to a gene: 12. This chain's CDR3 is CASRILRQGGTEAFF. The CDR3, as DNA: TGTGCCAGCAGGATATTGAGACAGGGCGGGACTGAAGCTTTCTTT.

This chain uses TRBV24-1 with TRBJ2-1; 16 nucleotides line up with TRBD2. This CDR3 spans 15 amino acids. Germline CDR1 KGHDR, CDR2 SFDVKD. J gave up 8 bases and V 9 bases, and 6 bases lay outside the gene matches. The CDR3 DNA reads TGTGCCACCTCCGGGACTAGCGGGGGGGCATATGAGCAGTTCTTC. Translation: CATSGTSGGAYEQFF.

This sequence joins TRBV24-1 and TRBJ1-5, with D possibly being TRBD1 (6 bases). CDR3 length: 16 amino acids. V was shortened by 3 bases and J by 4 bases, with 15 bases between the two germline ends. Germline CDR1 KGHDR, CDR2 SFDVKD. CDR3 protein: CATSDVRDNLNQPQHF. In DNA form, the CDR3 reads TGTGCCACCAGTGATGTAAGGGACAATTTGAATCAGCCCCAGCATTTT.

The gene calls are TRBV19 and TRBJ2-7; 7 bases are shared with TRBD1. The trim removed 3 bases at V and 6 bases at J, leaving 2 bases unmatched. Germline CDR1 is LNHDA and CDR2 is SQIVND (reference sequence). The CDR3 consists of 12 residues. The CDR3 protein is CASSIHRGEQYF. The CDR3 bases are TGTGCCAGTAGTATCCACAGGGGCGAGCAGTACTTC.

CDR3 loop: CAWSTLAGADVAFF. The CDR3, as DNA: TGTGCCTGGAGTACCCTCGCGGGGGCAGACGTAGCTTTCTTT. The chain combines TRBV30 with TRBJ1-1; D is perhaps TRBD1 (6 bases). V was shortened by 2 bases and J by 10 bases, with 20 bases between the two germline ends. The CDR3 has 14 residues. The germline gives CDR1 GTSNPN, CDR2 SVGIG (reference sequence).

The V gene is TRBV9, the J gene TRBJ2-1; D gene ambiguous. V lost 7 bases and J 2 bases, leaving 13 bases between the germline ends. There are 14 residues in the CDR3. Germline lookup yields CDR1 SGDLS and CDR2 YYNGEE. For the CDR3, the DNA is TGTGCCAGCTCCGACGGCGGTGCCTACAATGAGCAGTTCTTC. Translating it yields CASSDGGAYNEQFF.

V and J are TRBV5-4 and TRBJ1-2; perhaps TRBD1 as D (6 bases). V gave up 4 bases and J gave up 7 bases, with 14 bases separating them. The CDR3 runs to 13 residues. From germline, CDR1 is SGHNT and CDR2 YYREEE (reference sequence). The chain's CDR3 is CASSARDTGGYTF. The CDR3 nucleotides are TGTGCCAGCAGCGCCCGGGACACTGGTGGCTACACCTTC.

This clone was seen a single time. The V gene is TRBV24-1, the J gene TRBJ2-2; 7 nucleotides match TRBD1. CDR3 length equals 13 residues. The germline V gene has CDR1 KGHDR and CDR2 SFDVKD. With V trimmed by 5 bases and J by 5 bases, 1 base remained unmatched. The CDR3 DNA is TGTGCCACCAGTGCACAGGGGACCGGGGAGCTGTTTTTT. Its protein is CATSAQGTGELFF.

This clone was counted once. The genes are TRBV25-1 and TRBJ1-2; maybe TRBD1 (5 bases). CDR1 is MGHDK and CDR2 is SYGVNS in the germline V gene. The CDR3 is 15 amino acids. Trimming took off 4 bases at V and 4 bases at J, with 16 bases between the two ends. The CDR3 here is CASSGPGGAVYGYTF. The CDR3 region has the DNA TGTGCCAGCAGTGGACCGGGAGGGGCAGTCTATGGCTACACCTTC.

This clone was picked up a small number of times. This chain joins TRBV27 and TRBJ1-5; D is possibly TRBD1 (6 bases). V gave up 2 bases and J gave up 2 bases, with 13 bases separating them. The CDR3 totals 16 residues. The germline V gene has CDR1 MNHEY and CDR2 SMNVEV (reference sequence). CDR3 DNA sequence: TGTGCCAGCAGTTTAAATACAGGGTTAGGCAATCAGCCCCAGCATTTT. It yields the protein CASSLNTGLGNQPQHF.

The rearrangement links TRBV5-4 to TRBJ2-5, with 13 positions matching TRBD2. V lost 3 bases to trimming and J lost 2 bases; unmatched junction nucleotides: 10. Per the germline V gene, CDR1 is SGHNT and CDR2 is YYREEE (reference sequence). The CDR3 contains 18 residues. As DNA, the CDR3 is TGTGCCAGCAGCTATCCGGGACTAGCGGGGCCGACTCAAGAGACCCAGTACTTC. Protein product: CASSYPGLAGPTQETQYF.

The chain links TRBV5-4 to TRBJ2-1; D uncertain. The V gene's germline CDR1 is SGHNT and CDR2 YYREEE (reference sequence). The CDR3 has 13 amino acids. V gave up 4 bases and J gave up 15 bases, with 20 bases separating them. Here the CDR3 reads CASSVGPVGGRFF. As DNA, the CDR3 is TGTGCCAGCAGCGTTGGCCCAGTTGGCGGCCGGTTCTTC.

In its sample, this clone was seen a few times. The chain couples TRBV7-2 to TRBJ1-2; D uncertain. From germline, CDR1 is SGHTA and CDR2 FQGNSA. This CDR3 region has 17 residues. V was clipped by 6 bases and J by 6 bases, with 26 bases between them. The CDR3 loop is CASSPSPAQAVSNGYTF. CDR3 coding DNA: TGTGCCAGCAGTCCTTCCCCGGCGCAGGCAGTCTCCAATGGCTACACCTTC.

This rearrangement joins TRBV19 to TRBJ1-2; a possible D gene is TRBD1 (6 bases). Per the germline V gene, CDR1 is LNHDA and CDR2 is SQIVND (reference sequence). CDR3 length: 15 amino acids. Trimming removed 6 bases at V and 6 bases at J, with 20 bases between. The CDR3 bases are TGTGCCAGTAGAGGAGGGGGGGGCGTGATGGATGGCTACACCTTC. Its translation: CASRGGGGVMDGYTF.

The V call is TRBV7-9, the J call TRBJ2-7; possibly TRBD2 for D (7 bases). The germline V gene has CDR1 SEHNR and CDR2 FQNEAQ (reference sequence). The V gene lost 0 bases and the J gene lost 11 bases, with 11 bases spanning the gap. The CDR3 extends over 12 amino acids. The chain's CDR3 is CASSLAGGPKYF. Here the CDR3 DNA reads TGTGCCAGCAGCTTAGCGGGGGGGCCGAAGTACTTC.

This chain joins TRBV21-1 and TRBJ2-7; the D segment call TRBD1 is taken from the table without a DNA check. TRBV21-1 is designated a pseudogene. The CDR3 sequence is 13 residues long. The CDR3 protein is CASIGQGADEQYF. CDR3 sequence (DNA): TGTGCCAGCATTGGTCAGGGGGCCGACGAGCAGTACTTC.